Presented here are 21 T cell receptor beta chains from one specimen sequenced in a study of shared clonotypes between healthy human individuals (dated by TCRdb to about 2020). The protocol used for the library was the immunoSEQ multiplex PCR assay. The immuneACCESS repertoire file appears here via TCRdb, limited to in-frame rearrangements. These files lack a portion of the clones; in checked studies, under half of the deficit traces to unresolved V genes, and the cause of the others is not known. The sample table holds about 1.5 million clones, of which roughly 96% were seen once. The leading ten clones occupy approximately 1% of the sample. The material sequenced was naive CD4+ T cells sorted from blood. The intended sense of this specimen's cell subset or site label: CD45RA+ positively selected. These receptors were obtained from a man in his thirties or forties in good health.

The gene calls are TRBV5-1 and TRBJ2-1, with 9 bases fitting TRBD1. This CDR3 region has 13 residues. Losses at the gene ends were 3 bases for V and 9 bases for J; bases not matched to a gene: 4. In germline, CDR1 is SGHRS, CDR2 YFSETQ. CDR3 in amino acids: CASSSDRGGEQFF. The CDR3 bases are TGCGCCAGCAGCTCGGACAGGGGAGGTGAGCAGTTCTTC.

The V call is TRBV6-1, the J call TRBJ2-3; 10 bases are a match to TRBD2. V trimming: 3 bases; J trimming: 2 bases; junction bases outside the gene matches: 11. This CDR3 contains 18 residues. Germline CDR1 and CDR2: MNHNS and SASEGT. In nucleotides, the CDR3 is TGTGCCAGCAGTGAGGTAGCGGGAGGAGGGATATACACAGATACGCAGTATTTT. Translated: CASSEVAGGGIYTDTQYF.

V and J are TRBV18 and TRBJ2-5, with D perhaps matching TRBD1 (5 bases). The CDR3 is 15 residues long. The V gene lost 3 bases and the J gene lost 0 bases, with 11 bases spanning the gap. Germline V gene data show CDR1 as KGHSH and CDR2 as LQKENI. The CDR3 coding sequence is TGTGCCAGCTCACCCTGGGGCGGAAACCAAGAGACCCAGTACTTC. Translation: CASSPWGGNQETQYF.

This clone appeared once. This chain links TRBV5-1 with TRBJ2-1; 9 bases agree with TRBD2. The CDR3 has 15 residues. Losses at the gene ends were 0 bases for V and 8 bases for J; bases not matched to a gene: 6. Germline V CDR1 and CDR2: SGHRS, YFSETQ. The chain's CDR3 is CASSLVTSGLYEQFF. In DNA form, the CDR3 reads TGCGCCAGCAGCTTGGTTACTAGCGGGCTCTATGAGCAGTTCTTC.

This chain links TRBV9 with TRBJ2-2; 9 positions match TRBD1. This CDR3 contains 15 residues. The trim removed 4 bases at V and 4 bases at J, leaving 5 bases unmatched. Per the germline V gene, CDR1 is SGDLS and CDR2 is YYNGEE. The CDR3 coding sequence is TGTGCCAGCAGCCGCCAGACAGGGGGCACCGGGGAGCTGTTTTTT. Residues: CASSRQTGGTGELFF.

This chain uses TRBV27 with TRBJ2-1; TRBD2 matches at 9 bases. J gave up 4 bases and V 5 bases, and 12 bases lay outside the gene matches. CDR3 length equals 17 residues. Germline V gives CDR1 MNHEY, CDR2 SMNVEV (reference sequence). The CDR3 nucleotides are TGTGCCAGCAGTGCCGAAGATCTAGCGGGGCATTACAATGAGCAGTTCTTC. Translating it yields CASSAEDLAGHYNEQFF.

V gene TRBV4-3 combines with J gene TRBJ2-7; D not resolved. The CDR3 sequence is 14 residues long. Per germline, CDR1 LGHNA and CDR2 YSLEER. Trimming left V 4 bases short and J 5 bases short, with 15 bases between. The CDR3 coding sequence is TGCGCCAGCAGCCTACATCAGAGTACCCACGAGCAGTACTTC. It encodes CASSLHQSTHEQYF.

The chain links TRBV18 to TRBJ2-1; TRBD2 agrees at 16 bases. The J segment lost 8 bases and the V segment lost 0 bases, leaving 4 bases of the junction unmatched. From germline, CDR1 is KGHSH and CDR2 LQKENI. The CDR3 is 17 residues long. The CDR3 region is CASSPPGLAGGPHEQFF. The CDR3, as DNA: TGTGCCAGCTCACCACCGGGACTAGCGGGAGGGCCACATGAGCAGTTCTTC.

Remarks on this clone: Other DNA sequences within the sample encode an identical CDR3. The chain links TRBV27 to TRBJ2-1; 13 nucleotides agree with TRBD2. J was trimmed by 3 bases and V by 6 bases; bases with no gene match: 5. The germline gives CDR1 MNHEY, CDR2 SMNVEV (reference sequence). The CDR3 consists of 16 residues. CDR3 amino acids: CASSPRLAGGYNEQFF. CDR3 DNA sequence: TGTGCCAGCAGCCCCAGACTAGCGGGAGGCTACAATGAGCAGTTCTTC.

The chain combines TRBV2 with TRBJ2-7; 9 bases are shared with TRBD1. Germline V gene data show CDR1 as SNHLY and CDR2 as FYNNEI. CDR3 length: 14 amino acids. V shed 6 bases and J 3 bases; nucleotides not matched to a gene: 6. The chain's CDR3 is CASRANRGLYEQYF. The CDR3 nucleotides are TGTGCCAGCAGAGCAAACAGGGGGCTCTACGAGCAGTACTTC.

The sample holds a few counts of this clone. The junction departs from the called germline gene at one end, perhaps through a read error. The chain joins TRBV7-7 to TRBJ2-1, with 8 bases matching TRBD1. Germline V gene data show CDR1 as SSHAT and CDR2 as FNYEAQ (reference sequence). This CDR3 is built from 15 residues. The DNA of the CDR3 is TGTGCTAGCAGCTTAGGCAGGGGGCCGTACAATGAGCAGTTCTTC. As protein: CASSLGRGPYNEQFF.

This clone was seen once. This chain connects TRBV14 to TRBJ1-2, with 8 positions matching TRBD1. J was trimmed by 6 bases and V by 4 bases; bases with no gene match: 7. The CDR3 is 14 amino acids. Per the germline V gene, CDR1 is SGHDN and CDR2 is FVKESK. CDR3 coding DNA: TGTGCCAGCAGCCGGACAGGGTGGAGGAATGGCTACACCTTC. Translated, it gives CASSRTGWRNGYTF.

The chain uses TRBV18 and TRBJ1-3; D gene unclear. This CDR3 is 15 amino acids long. V lost 1 base and J 8 bases, leaving 15 bases between the germline ends. Germline-derived CDR1 and CDR2 are KGHSH and LQKENI. CDR3 protein: CASSPQPTPSDTIYF. CDR3 DNA: TGTGCCAGCTCACCACAACCAACCCCCTCGGACACCATATATTTT.

This clone is a singleton in its sample. The J gene is TRBJ2-3, the V gene TRBV27, with 7 bases lining up with TRBD1. The V segment lost 5 bases and the J segment 6 bases; nucleotides outside the gene matches: 2. The germline V gene encodes CDR1 MNHEY and CDR2 SMNVEV (reference sequence). This CDR3 has 12 amino acids. The CDR3 DNA reads as TGTGCCAGCAGTAGGGACAGTGATACGCAGTATTTT. This gives the protein CASSRDSDTQYF.

This chain connects TRBV29-1 to TRBJ1-2, with D uncertain. There are 12 residues in the CDR3. The germline gives CDR1 SQVTM, CDR2 ANQGSEA. Trimming removed 3 bases from V and 4 bases from J, with 9 bases in between. CDR3 amino acids: CSVDPSLYGYTF. CDR3 sequence (DNA): TGCAGCGTTGACCCAAGTCTCTATGGCTACACCTTC.

The chain employs TRBV18 and TRBJ2-7; a possible D gene is TRBD1 (5 bases). CDR1 is KGHSH and CDR2 is LQKENI in the germline V gene. The CDR3 sequence is 12 residues long. Trimming stripped 2 bases from V and 12 bases from J, with 14 bases between. CDR3 region: CASSPGLGPGYF. The CDR3 bases are TGTGCCAGCTCACCAGGGTTGGGGCCGGGGTACTTC.

The chain couples TRBV5-1 to TRBJ2-1, with TRBD2 matching over 9 bases. This CDR3 region has 15 residues. Germline CDR1 SGHRS, CDR2 YFSETQ. V gave up 0 bases and J gave up 8 bases; unmatched junction bases: 6. Written as DNA, the CDR3 is TGCGCCAGCAGCTTGGATGCGGGAGGGCCCTATGAGCAGTTCTTC. It codes for CASSLDAGGPYEQFF.

The rearrangement uses TRBV5-1 and TRBJ2-3, with TRBD1 matching over 7 bases. This CDR3 is 15 amino acids long. The ends lost 2 bases at V and 2 bases at J; junction bases unmatched: 5. The germline gives CDR1 SGHRS, CDR2 YFSETQ. CDR3 in amino acids: CASSFKGAFTDTQYF. The CDR3 DNA sequence: TGCGCCAGCAGCTTCAAGGGGGCCTTCACAGATACGCAGTATTTT.

The chain joins TRBV29-1 to TRBJ2-1; 11 bases match TRBD2. Germline trimming cut 7 bases from V and 5 bases from J; bases unmatched to any gene: 4. The CDR3 covers 13 residues. CDR1 is SQVTM, CDR2 ANQGSEA, per germline. Here the CDR3 DNA reads TGCAGCGCCGAGGGACTAGCGGACAATGAGCAGTTCTTC. Translation gives CSAEGLADNEQFF.

The chain combines TRBV4-3 with TRBJ1-1; D may be TRBD1 (5 bases). The CDR3 consists of 13 residues. The V and J ends lost 4 bases and 5 bases respectively, with 11 bases between them. Germline loops: CDR1 LGHNA, CDR2 YSLEER. The CDR3 DNA follows: TGCGCCAGCAGCCTCCAACGGGGGACTGAAGCTTTCTTT. Amino acid sequence: CASSLQRGTEAFF.

This sequence joins TRBV5-1 and TRBJ2-7; D is unclear. Deletions cut 4 bases from V and 0 bases from J, with 11 bases between. From germline, CDR1 is SGHRS and CDR2 YFSETQ. The CDR3 has 14 amino acids. The CDR3 DNA sequence: TGCGCCAGCAGCATACCCGGTTCCTCCTACGAGCAGTACTTC. Encoded protein: CASSIPGSSYEQYF.